A single sample is the source of the 14 T cell receptor beta chains below, sequenced in a study of post-analysis software for immune sequencing data. No antigens are known for them. Prepared TCR beta cDNA libraries contained unique molecular identifiers. In TCRdb, the PCR reads were re-called with MiXCR into one record per CDR3 protein. This table holds hundreds of thousands of distinct CDR3 sequences, 30% to 45% found once. General study findings and limits: Five TRBV segments occurring more often in patients than controls included TRBV5-6, TRBV5-1 and TRBV20-1.

Sample: blood. Receptor source: a girl aged 2 to 9 with multiple sclerosis.

This clonotype has just a few counts. V gene TRBV7-9 combines with J gene TRBJ2-7; D uncertain. Deletions cut 5 bases from V and 2 bases from J, with 10 bases between. CDR3 length equals 13 residues. CDR1 is SEHNR and CDR2 is FQNEAQ in the germline V gene (reference sequence). CDR3 nucleotide sequence: TGTGCCAGCAGCCCTACTCGTACCTACGAGCAGTACTTC. This encodes CASSPTRTYEQYF.

This chain connects TRBV10-3 to TRBJ1-2; D gene ambiguous. The germline V and J ends were trimmed by 6 bases and 4 bases, with 18 bases remaining between them. Germline V gives CDR1 ENHRY, CDR2 SYGVKD. This CDR3 region has 15 residues. CDR3 DNA sequence: TGTGCCATCAGCGATACGTCTGACACCATCTATGGCTACACCTTC. Its translation: CAISDTSDTIYGYTF.

The sample holds a few counts of this clonotype. The chain links TRBV3-1 to TRBJ2-1; the match to TRBD2 covers 7 bases. The CDR3 loop spans 16 amino acids. Losses at the gene ends were 0 bases for V and 6 bases for J; bases not matched to a gene: 8. Germline V gene sequence: CDR1 LGHDT, CDR2 YNNKEL (reference sequence). The CDR3 here is CASSQEAWGRVNEQFF. As DNA, the CDR3 is TGTGCCAGCAGCCAAGAAGCCTGGGGGAGGGTCAATGAGCAGTTCTTC.

This clonotype was recorded a few times. This chain joins TRBV10-1 and TRBJ2-1; 10 bases map to TRBD2. Trimming cost V 2 bases and J 2 bases; bases outside gene matches: 0. The CDR3 is 15 residues long. Germline CDR1 is WNHNN and CDR2 is SYGVQD (reference sequence). The CDR3: CASSESGGAYNEQFF. The DNA of the CDR3 is TGCGCCAGCAGTGAGAGCGGGGGGGCCTACAATGAGCAGTTCTTC.

The chain is built from TRBV15 and TRBJ1-5; no firm D call. Looked up from germline, CDR1 is LNHNV and CDR2 is YYDKDF (reference sequence). Trimming removed 3 bases at V and 4 bases at J, with 10 bases between. CDR3 length: 14 residues. The CDR3 nucleotides are TGTGCCACCAGCAGCCCCACGGGGAATCAGCCCCAGCATTTT. It codes for CATSSPTGNQPQHF.

There are a few counts of this clonotype. The chain joins TRBV2 to TRBJ1-5; TRBD1 matches 8 bases. From germline, CDR1 is SNHLY and CDR2 FYNNEI. The CDR3 is 15 amino acids. V lost 5 bases and J lost 1; bases outside the gene matches: 4. CDR3 sequence (DNA): TGTGCCAGCAGTTCCACAGGGGGAAGCAATCAGCCCCAGCATTTT. It yields the protein CASSSTGGSNQPQHF.

V is TRBV10-3 and J is TRBJ2-6; 8 nucleotides match TRBD1. Germline V CDR1 and CDR2: ENHRY, SYGVKD. CDR3 length: 17 amino acids. Losses at the gene ends were 5 bases for V and 0 bases for J; bases not matched to a gene: 6. The CDR3 reads CAISSGTGDSGANVLTF. DNA of the CDR3: TGTGCCATCAGTTCCGGGACAGGTGACTCTGGGGCCAACGTCCTGACTTTC.

This clonotype was counted once. V and J are TRBV5-1 and TRBJ2-1, with D perhaps matching TRBD1 or TRBD2 (5 bases each). Trimming left V 3 bases short and J 8 bases short, with 33 bases between. CDR3 size: 20 residues. Germline V gene lookup returns CDR1 SGHRS and CDR2 YFSETQ. CDR3 coding DNA: TGCGCCAGCAGCTCCTTCGGGTTCAGTATGGGGCCCACCCGGGGATATGAGCAGTTCTTC. Its protein product is CASSSFGFSMGPTRGYEQFF.

This chain uses TRBV5-1 with TRBJ2-5, with 10 bases identical to TRBD2. Trimming removed 4 bases from V and 3 bases from J; junction bases left unmatched: 9. The CDR3 contains 16 residues. Germline-derived CDR1 and CDR2 are SGHRS and YFSETQ. CDR3 coding DNA: TGCGCCAGCAGCATACCGGGACTAGCGAAGAAAGAGACCCAGTACTTC. Translation: CASSIPGLAKKETQYF.

As DNA, the CDR3 is TGTGCCAGCAGCGAGCTTAATTCACCCCTCCACTTT. It yields the protein CASSELNSPLHF. The genes are TRBV9 and TRBJ1-6; D is undetermined. Trimming removed 3 bases from V and 6 bases from J, with 4 bases in between. Per the germline V gene, CDR1 is SGDLS and CDR2 is YYNGEE. CDR3 length equals 12 residues.

This chain joins TRBV28 and TRBJ2-7; D possibly matches TRBD1 or TRBD2 (6 bases each). The germline V gene has CDR1 MDHEN and CDR2 SYDVKM. Trimming cost V 7 bases and J 2 bases, with 18 bases left between them. The CDR3 is 15 residues long. CDR3 in amino acids: CASTSGGGPTYEQYF. In DNA, the CDR3 is TGTGCCAGCACCTCCGGAGGGGGGCCGACCTACGAGCAGTACTTC.

V is TRBV12-3 or TRBV12-4 and J is TRBJ2-7; tentative D call: TRBD2 (5 bases). V gave up 1 base and J gave up 3 bases, with 10 bases separating them. This CDR3 region has 14 residues. The CDR3 sequence is CASSLVGDFYEQYF. In nucleotides, the CDR3 is TGTGCCAGCAGTTTAGTGGGAGACTTCTACGAGCAGTACTTC.

This clonotype has a handful of counts. V usage is TRBV12-3 or TRBV12-4 and J usage is TRBJ2-1; 8 bases align to TRBD2. The CDR3 extends over 13 amino acids. V dropped 6 bases and J dropped 9; count of bases not matched to a gene: 7. CDR3 protein: CASRRTSLSEQFF. Here the CDR3 DNA reads TGTGCCAGCAGACGGACTAGCTTAAGTGAGCAGTTCTTC.

A few counts support this clonotype. The rearrangement links TRBV12-3 or TRBV12-4 to TRBJ2-7; TRBD2 aligns across 7 bases. CDR3 length: 18 residues. J gave up 3 bases and V 3 bases, and 17 bases lay outside the gene matches. The CDR3 loop reads CASSFARGLREFSYEQYF. As DNA, the CDR3 is TGTGCCAGCAGTTTTGCGCGCGGCTTGCGGGAGTTCAGCTACGAGCAGTACTTC.